This T cell receptor beta chain is from a study of shared clonotypes between healthy human individuals (dated by TCRdb to about 2020). About the study as a whole: The cohort included three men and a couple of women between 18 and 49 years of age. To increase sequencing depth and limit assay-specific biases, different laboratories used diverse techniques to prepare libraries and sequence TCR repertoires. To estimate repertoire size and how much clonotype sharing occurs between individuals, the study deeply sequenced the blood TCR repertoires of several healthy adults. For each donor, CD4 naive and CD4 memory were each given three plates, CD8 naive was given two plates, and CD8 memory was given one plate. Each donor's leukapheresis produced roughly between roughly 0.85 and 9.5 billion PBMCs.

What the research found in general, with its limitations: Based on pairwise subsampling, the degree of clonotype sharing among donors was expected to be affected by sequencing depth. When a handful of donors were compared, the shared fraction of clonotypes was around 5% for naive CD4, approximately 3.5% for naive CD8, roughly 2.5% for memory CD4, and 0.35% to 0.4% for memory CD8. Higher generation probabilities were observed for clonotypes shared by all four sorted-subset donors than for non-shared clonotypes. Larger estimated clonotype richness was generally found for naive subsets than for memory subsets. Incomplete sequencing was indicated by rarefaction of sorted-subset datasets, despite the large sequencing depth. The small number of donors limited the genetic and exposure-history diversity represented. Sampling was restricted to blood, and TCR repertoires in tissue are likely to differ from TCR repertoires in blood.

In this sample, this clone turned up a few times. No cognate antigen has been identified for it. Base quality data are lacking; no much larger clone is found one base away. Using the deep immunoSEQ assay, multiplex PCR amplified TCR CDR3 regions from genomic DNA. For each cell subset, the extracted genomic DNA was distributed evenly across all wells of several immunoSEQ 96-well plates, and each plate served as one replicate. For sorted subsets, roughly 200 ng of genomic DNA, equivalent to 30,000 or so T cell genomes, went into each replicate PCR. Purified libraries were measured with a Qubit 3.0 fluorometer, size-checked on a Bioanalyzer 2100, and measured again with the KAPA Library Quantification kit. A separate single-read 150-cycle Illumina NextSeq 550 flow cell was used to sequence each immunoSEQ 96-well plate. Processing in the source paper ran as follows. The immunoSEQ output contained only junctional sequences without quality scores, so filtering could not match that applied to full-length reads. To assign V/J genes and CDR3, sequences were annotated using PyIR, a Python wrapper for IgBLAST v1.9, with IMGT germline references. Any read was removed if the V/J assignment was weak (E-value above 1e-6), the CDR3 was missing, or the read contained stop codons, out-of-frame junctions, or ambiguous translated residues. A V3J clonotype was defined by an identical inferred V gene, J gene, and CDR3 amino acid sequence. The percentage overlap between two repertoires was calculated by dividing the number of shared unique clonotypes by the size of the smaller repertoire. Repertoire richness was assessed with RTK rarefaction, the Chao1 estimator, and Recon v2.1 estimates of unobserved clonotypes. For all TCRbeta clonotypes obtained by the gDNA method from a few donors, generation probabilities were computed with OLGA. TCRdb carries this immuneACCESS record with in-frame sequences only. Its versions omit some clonotypes, under half of them owing to an unresolved V gene in the studies checked, with the rest unexplained. That table is the source of V, J and clone size, and D and trimming were worked out from the DNA. The table for this sample lists some 1 million clones; about 77% of them were counted only once. The top ten clones comprise around 1.4% of the sample.

From V the trimming removes 5 bases and from J it removes 8 bases, while the gene matches leave 9 bases of the junction unaccounted for. CDR3 length: 14 amino acids, cysteine to phenylalanine. Only the CDR3 DNA stays, 42 bases, in frame from base 1. CDR1 SGHTA and CDR2 FQGNSA are derived from the germline V gene. The donors were healthy, HIV-negative adults with no recently reported acute infections or vaccinations. Every donor was a Caucasian adult living in Nashville, Tennessee, USA. CD4+ T cells were enriched by magnetic negative selection, after which naive cells were positively selected on CD45RA and the negative fraction was taken as the memory subset. After blood collection by leukapheresis, PBMCs were isolated using Ficoll-Histopaque density gradient centrifugation and then cryopreserved in the vapor phase of liquid nitrogen. Purity and quantity of every magnetically sorted T cell population were checked by analytical flow cytometry. Each sorted fraction had its genomic DNA isolated and then quantified by UV absorbance on a Nanodrop 2000c.

The sequencing input was memory CD4+ T cells sorted from blood. Sample cell subset or site, as interpreted from the label and publication: CD45RA-negative fraction. This TCR was sampled from a man aged 18 to 30 in good health. The receptor chain draws on TRBV7-2 and TRBJ2-3, with 8 bases in between that match TRBD2. The DNA sequence is TGTGCCAGCAGCCCTCGGACTAGCCCAGCTACGCAGTATTTT. The translation is CASSPRTSPATQYF. The full variable domain, with segments outside the CDR3 supplied by the reference TRBV7-2 and TRBJ2-3 proteins, appears as GAGVSQSPSNKVTEKGKDVELRCDPISGHTALYWYRQSLGQGLEFLIYFQGNSAPDKSGLPSDRFSAERTGGSVSTLTIQRTQQEDSAVYLCASSPRTSPATQYFGPGTRLTVL.